Listed here are 12 T cell receptor beta chains from one sample, sequenced in a study of T cell responses to AZD1222 COVID-19 vaccine. Sequenced by immunoSEQ multiplex PCR; TCRdb stores in-frame clones only, minus some. The data show roughly 120,000 clones, around 92% seen once. This material consisted of peripheral blood, taken 28 days after the second AZD1222 dose. Source of these receptors: an adult who received the AZD1222 COVID-19 vaccine.

The chain carries TRBV10-3 and TRBJ1-1; D call uncertain. CDR1 and CDR2 from the germline V gene are ENHRY and SYGVKD. The CDR3 length is 15 residues. V lost 1 base and J lost 1, with 10 bases in between. The CDR3 DNA reads as TGTGCCATCAGTGAGTACCCTATTAAGAACACTGAAGCTTTCTTT. It codes for CAISEYPIKNTEAFF.

The CDR3 DNA reads as TGCGCCAGCAGCTTGGAGTCCCTGCCCACTGAAGCTTTCTTT. This codes for CASSLESLPTEAFF. The chain couples TRBV5-1 to TRBJ1-1; D ambiguous. V lost 0 bases and J 4 bases, leaving 10 bases between the germline ends. Per germline, CDR1 SGHRS and CDR2 YFSETQ. The CDR3 has 14 amino acids.

This clone was seen a single time. V gene TRBV5-1 combines with J gene TRBJ1-1, with a tentative D call TRBD1 (5 bases). Looked up from germline, CDR1 is SGHRS and CDR2 is YFSETQ. This CDR3 has 15 amino acids. V lost 8 bases and J 0 bases, leaving 17 bases between the germline ends. CDR3 bases: TGCGCCAGTCGGCGGGAGGGGTTGGTGAACACTGAAGCTTTCTTT. It translates to CASRREGLVNTEAFF.

This clone was found once. The chain is built from TRBV7-6 and TRBJ1-2; 8 bases are a match to TRBD1. Looked up from germline, CDR1 is SGHVS and CDR2 is FNYEAQ. This CDR3 region has 16 residues. V was pared by 5 bases and J by 2 bases, with 10 bases of the junction left unmatched. As DNA, the CDR3 is TGTGCCAGCAGCCCCTCGTGGGCAGGGGGCAACTATGGCTACACCTTC. Translated: CASSPSWAGGNYGYTF.

This clone was seen a single time. The chain combines TRBV5-4 with TRBJ2-1; D remains unclear. This CDR3 is 14 amino acids long. CDR1 and CDR2 (germline): SGHNT, YYREEE (reference sequence). V was pared by 5 bases and J by 5 bases, with 14 bases between. The CDR3 nucleotides read TGTGCCAGCAGTGAAGCTTTTGGAGACAATGAGCAGTTCTTC. It encodes CASSEAFGDNEQFF.

This chain joins TRBV28 and TRBJ2-1; D is undetermined. CDR3 length: 13 residues. Germline values: CDR1 MDHEN, CDR2 SYDVKM. Trimming pared 3 bases from V and 6 bases from J, leaving 9 bases between. The CDR3 nucleotides are TGTGCCAGCAGTTTCCGACACTTCAATGAGCAGTTCTTC. It translates to CASSFRHFNEQFF.

The rearrangement joins TRBV19 to TRBJ1-1, with TRBD1 matching over 8 bases. Germline trimming cut 1 base from V and 4 bases from J; bases unmatched to any gene: 2. This CDR3 contains 14 residues. The V gene's germline CDR1 is LNHDA and CDR2 SQIVND (reference sequence). The CDR3 DNA is TGTGCCAGTAGTATAGGGACAGGGTTCACTGAAGCTTTCTTT. It codes for CASSIGTGFTEAFF. Full variable domain (remainder filled in from reference TRBV19 and TRBJ1-1): DGGITQSPKYLFRKEGQNVTLSCEQNLNHDAMYWYRQDPGQGLRLIYYSQIVNDFQKGDIAEGYSVSREKKESFPLTVTSAQKNPTAFYLCASSIGTGFTEAFFGQGTRLTVV.

The V call is TRBV6-5, the J call TRBJ1-5; no definite D call. Germline-derived CDR1 and CDR2 are MNHEY and SVGAGI. Between the trimmed V and J ends, which lost 6 bases and 0 bases, there was a span of 12 bases. This CDR3 spans 15 amino acids. CDR3 DNA sequence: TGTGCCAGCAGGAAAATACAAGATAGCAATCAGCCCCAGCATTTT. Amino acids: CASRKIQDSNQPQHF.

This clone was recorded only once. Here the CDR3 reads CASSAGTHQETQYF. CDR3 DNA: TGTGCCAGCAGCGCCGGGACTCATCAAGAGACCCAGTACTTC. The chain combines TRBV5-8 with TRBJ2-5, with D maybe TRBD2 (6 bases). This CDR3 has 14 residues. Between the trimmed V and J ends, which lost 4 bases and 2 bases, there was a span of 12 bases. Germline V gene data show CDR1 as SGHTS and CDR2 as YDEGEE.

This chain joins TRBV5-5 and TRBJ2-1; 10 nucleotides line up with TRBD2. The germline V gene has CDR1 SGHKS and CDR2 YYEKEE (reference sequence). This CDR3 spans 17 amino acids. The V segment lost 2 bases and the J segment 4 bases; nucleotides outside the gene matches: 9. The CDR3 DNA is TGTGCCAGCAGCTTAATGTCTAGCGGGGGACCTTACAATGAGCAGTTCTTC. Protein product: CASSLMSSGGPYNEQFF.

The chain uses TRBV7-2 and TRBJ2-1, with 7 nucleotides matching TRBD1. Germline trimming cut 5 bases from V and 5 bases from J; bases unmatched to any gene: 6. Looked up from germline, CDR1 is SGHTA and CDR2 is FQGNSA. CDR3 size: 14 residues. As DNA, the CDR3 is TGTGCCAGCAGCCCACGGACAGGCGACAATGAGCAGTTCTTC. It translates to CASSPRTGDNEQFF.

The chain employs TRBV12-5 and TRBJ1-1, with unresolved D. Germline assignment: CDR1 LGHNT and CDR2 FRNRAP. The CDR3 runs to 11 residues. V gave up 3 bases and J gave up 11 bases, with 10 bases separating them. The CDR3 nucleotides read TGTGCTAGTGGTTTTGAGAGTAGCGCTTTCTTT. Protein product: CASGFESSAFF.